This T cell receptor beta chain was sequenced during a study of immune heterogeneity within non-small cell lung tumors. Study overall: The tumor set comprised a few squamous cell carcinomas and around eleven non-squamous carcinomas (plus 1 not otherwise specified). Study-level findings and limits: Within each patient, tumor sites shared identical dominant CDR3 beta clonotypes and also held site-unique high-frequency clones. Comparison across individual patients showed largely distinct high-frequency T-cell receptor beta clonotypes.

This clonotype rates as medium-sized. No antigen is known for it. It was a multiplex PCR that amplified TCR beta CDR3, with 32 V and 13 J primers. One entry per CDR3 protein results from TCRdb running MiXCR on the multiplex PCR reads. The sample lists more than 9,000 distinct CDR3 sequences; roughly 30% were seen once. Germline V gives CDR1 MNHEY, CDR2 SMNVEV (reference sequence). The CDR3 runs to 17 residues. With V trimmed by 1 base and J by 2 bases, 8 bases remained unmatched. The template for each sample was roughly 600 ng of genomic DNA, which had been extracted from bulk tumor tissue. Several biopsies per primary tumor, spaced far apart, were taken during surgery. With untreated, newly diagnosed non-small cell lung cancer, the patients went on to undergo curative surgery. Individuals who provided samples were patients with newly diagnosed non-small cell lung cancer who were having surgery with curative intent.

The sequenced sample was lung tumor tissue. The chain employs TRBV27 and TRBJ2-3; TRBD2 matches at 8 bases. This TCR derives from a woman in her forties or fifties with non-small cell lung cancer. DNA for the CDR3: TGTGCCAGCAGTTTATTCCGGGGGGGGGAATTCACAGATACGCAGTATTTT. Its protein is CASSLFRGGEFTDTQYF.